Listed here are 15 T cell receptor beta chains from one sample, sequenced in a study of OX40 agonist ivuxolimab in advanced cancers. Only in-frame clones appear in the TCRdb table, and some are missing; sequencing was by immunoSEQ multiplex PCR. The repertoire holds approximately 75,000 clones, with 70% to 90% as singletons. The starting material was CD4+ or CD8+ T cells sorted from blood, obtained in a trial of the OX40 agonist ivuxolimab. The receptors come from an adult with an advanced solid tumor such as melanoma, head and neck, liver or kidney cancer.

The chain has TRBV5-1 and TRBJ1-4; D ambiguous. Germline V lookup: CDR1 SGHRS, CDR2 YFSETQ. This CDR3 spans 16 amino acids. V shed 0 bases and J shed 6 bases, with 15 bases lying between them. The CDR3 loop is CASSLDMNSRYEKLFF. CDR3 coding DNA: TGCGCCAGCAGCTTGGACATGAACTCTCGCTATGAAAAACTGTTTTTT.

By its share, this clone is medium-sized. The chain carries TRBV18 and TRBJ1-1; 7 bases are a match to TRBD1. The V gene end was trimmed by 6 bases and the J gene end by 3 bases; junction bases not matched to a gene: 7. The CDR3 totals 14 residues. Looked up from germline, CDR1 is KGHSH and CDR2 is LQKENI. CDR3 bases: TGTGCCAGCTCTGCCGTCAGGGGGGACACTGAAGCTTTCTTT. Translating it yields CASSAVRGDTEAFF.

The rearrangement links TRBV5-7 to TRBJ2-7; D tentatively reads TRBD1 or TRBD2 (5 bases each). TRBV5-7 is recorded as an ORF, its role being uncertain. The CDR3 totals 16 residues. Trimming shortened V by 4 bases and J by 5 bases, and 22 bases separated the two germline ends. The DNA of the CDR3 is TGTGCCAGCAGCCTACTCTTCCAGGGAGCGCTTGACGAGCAGTACTTC. This sequence encodes CASSLLFQGALDEQYF.

The chain couples TRBV7-2 to TRBJ1-2, with 12 bases identical to TRBD1. The CDR3 runs 14 residues. Germline values: CDR1 SGHTA, CDR2 FQGNSA. V lost 6 bases to trimming and J lost 4 bases; unmatched junction nucleotides: 3. The CDR3 loop reads CASRGTGGFYGYTF. Written as DNA, the CDR3 is TGTGCCAGCAGGGGGACAGGGGGCTTCTATGGCTACACCTTC. The complete variable domain, with remaining parts taken from reference TRBV7-2 and TRBJ1-2, reads GAGVSQSPSNKVTEKGKDVELRCDPISGHTALYWYRQSLGQGLEFLIYFQGNSAPDKSGLPSDRFSAERTGGSVSTLTIQRTQQEDSAVYLCASRGTGGFYGYTFGSGTRLTVV.

Turning to this clone: Additional DNA sequences in this sample encode the identical CDR3. The genes are TRBV11-3 and TRBJ2-2; D may match TRBD1 or TRBD2 (5 bases each). Trimming took off 1 base at V and 4 bases at J, with 7 bases between the two ends. CDR3 size: 14 residues. Germline lookup yields CDR1 SGHNT and CDR2 YENEEA. The CDR3 region is CASSLGGGTGELFF. In nucleotides, the CDR3 is TGTGCCAGCAGCTTAGGTGGGGGCACCGGGGAGCTGTTTTTT.

Details on this clone: At one end, the junction sequence differs from germline, possibly due to a read error. The V and J genes are TRBV2 and TRBJ2-5; D is ambiguous. The CDR3 has 10 amino acids. CDR1 SNHLY and CDR2 FYNNEI come from the germline V gene. The CDR3 sequence is CASREETQYF. The DNA of the CDR3 is TGTGCCAGCAGAGAAGAGACCCAGTACTTC.

The gene calls are TRBV10-3 and TRBJ1-5, with TRBD1 as a possible D gene (6 bases). V lost 4 bases and J 4 bases, leaving 14 bases between the germline ends. CDR1 and CDR2 from the germline V gene are ENHRY and SYGVKD. The CDR3 is made up of 15 amino acids. In nucleotides, the CDR3 is TGTGCCATCAGTGGGTCGGACAGTGGGAATCAGCCCCAGCATTTT. Translation gives CAISGSDSGNQPQHF.

The gene calls are TRBV4-2 and TRBJ1-5; D remains unclear. The CDR3 has 15 amino acids. CDR1 is LGHNA, CDR2 YNFKEQ, per germline. V dropped 0 bases and J dropped 2 bases, with 8 bases sitting between them. The CDR3: CASSQDRLGNQPQHF. For the CDR3, the DNA is TGTGCCAGCAGCCAAGATAGGCTGGGCAATCAGCCCCAGCATTTT.

The rearrangement links TRBV28 to TRBJ1-2; the match to TRBD1 covers 7 bases. Trimming cost V 5 bases and J 1 base; bases outside gene matches: 7. This CDR3 is 15 amino acids long. Germline-derived CDR1 and CDR2 are MDHEN and SYDVKM. The chain's CDR3 is CASSPRNRGNYGYTF. CDR3 coding DNA: TGTGCCAGCAGTCCGAGAAACAGGGGTAACTATGGCTACACCTTC.

The J gene is TRBJ1-1, the V gene TRBV7-2; D ambiguous. The CDR3 contains 14 residues. V gave up 5 bases and J gave up 1 base, with 11 bases separating them. Germline values: CDR1 SGHTA, CDR2 FQGNSA. The CDR3 bases are TGTGCCAGCAGCATTACAAGAGGGAACACTGAAGCTTTCTTT. This gives the protein CASSITRGNTEAFF.

V is TRBV9 and J is TRBJ1-2; D may be TRBD1 (5 bases). The V gene lost 0 bases and the J gene lost 2 bases, with 11 bases spanning the gap. The V gene's germline CDR1 is SGDLS and CDR2 YYNGEE. CDR3 length: 15 residues. The CDR3 region has the DNA TGTGCCAGCAGCGTAGGGGGGAAACTAAACTATGGCTACACCTTC. Protein product: CASSVGGKLNYGYTF.

This rearrangement joins TRBV4-1 to TRBJ2-2; 9 positions match TRBD1. This CDR3 has 19 amino acids. The ends lost 4 bases at V and 4 bases at J; junction bases unmatched: 16. Germline V gives CDR1 MGHRA, CDR2 YSYEKL. The CDR3 DNA reads TGCGCCAGCAGCCGGGCCCAAGGTCGGACAGGGGCTATCACCGGGGAGCTGTTTTTT. Amino acids: CASSRAQGRTGAITGELFF.

The chain employs TRBV29-1 and TRBJ2-5, with TRBD1 identical over 8 bases. After removal of 8 bases from V and 5 bases from J, the junction contained 7 bases not matched to a gene. Germline lookup yields CDR1 SQVTM and CDR2 ANQGSEA. CDR3 length: 12 residues. The CDR3: CSTSDRGETQYF. The CDR3 nucleotides read TGCAGCACCTCTGACAGGGGTGAGACCCAGTACTTC.

The genes are TRBV7-6 and TRBJ2-1; D call uncertain. The CDR3 totals 13 residues. The V end was cut by 0 bases, the J end by 5 bases, with 5 bases between. CDR1 is SGHVS and CDR2 is FNYEAQ in the germline V gene. CDR3 loop: CASSLALHNEQFF. CDR3 coding DNA: TGTGCCAGCAGCTTAGCGCTCCACAATGAGCAGTTCTTC. Complete variable domain (other parts from reference TRBV7-6 and TRBJ2-1): GAGVSQSPRYKVTKRGQDVALRCDPISGHVSLYWYRQALGQGPEFLTYFNYEAQQDKSGLPNDRFSAERPEGSISTLTIQRTEQRDSAMYRCASSLALHNEQFFGPGTRLTVL.

This clone is a singleton in its sample. The V gene is TRBV7-9, the J gene TRBJ1-1; D is unclear. The CDR3 covers 14 residues. Deletions cut 5 bases from V and 6 bases from J, with 16 bases between. Germline V gene lookup returns CDR1 SEHNR and CDR2 FQNEAQ (reference sequence). The CDR3 loop is CASSRLNEGSEAFF. The CDR3 region has the DNA TGTGCCAGCAGCCGCCTGAATGAGGGTTCTGAAGCTTTCTTT.